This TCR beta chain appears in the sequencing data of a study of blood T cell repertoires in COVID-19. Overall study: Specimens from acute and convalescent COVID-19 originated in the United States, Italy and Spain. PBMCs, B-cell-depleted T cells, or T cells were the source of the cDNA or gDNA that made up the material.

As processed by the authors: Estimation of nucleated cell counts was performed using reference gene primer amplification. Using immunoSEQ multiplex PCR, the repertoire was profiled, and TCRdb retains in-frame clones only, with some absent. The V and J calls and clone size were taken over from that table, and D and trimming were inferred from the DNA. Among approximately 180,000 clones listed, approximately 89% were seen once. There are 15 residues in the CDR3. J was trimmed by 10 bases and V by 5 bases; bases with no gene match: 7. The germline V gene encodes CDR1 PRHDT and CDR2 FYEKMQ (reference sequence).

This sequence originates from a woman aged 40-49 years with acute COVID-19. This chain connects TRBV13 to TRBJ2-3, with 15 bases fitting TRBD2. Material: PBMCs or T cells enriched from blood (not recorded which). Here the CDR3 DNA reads TGTGCCAGCAGCCGGACTAGCGGGGGGGCTGGGGCGCAGTATTTT. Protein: CASSRTSGGAGAQYF.